This T cell receptor (beta chain) was recovered during a study of PD-L1 blockade in urothelial cancer. Turning to the study itself: Blood drawn 3 weeks (second dose) and 6 weeks after treatment start was analyzed.

Broader study findings: Sub-median blood TCR clonality before treatment predicted longer survival.

This CDR3 is 11 amino acids long. V shed 5 bases and J shed 10 bases, with 11 bases lying between them. CDR1 and CDR2 from the germline V gene are SGHTA and FQGNSA. Each individual provided 1 to 8 samples (taken pretreatment and on-treatment). A remark on this clone: What it binds is not known.

The investigators introduced synthetic TCR analog templates into each PCR as spikes. Method: immunoSEQ multiplex PCR; TCRdb's copy keeps in-frame clones and lacks some. The data contain roughly 50,000 clones, around 77% of them singletons. This specimen was PBMCs, taken around atezolizumab (anti-PD-L1) treatment. The clonotype originates from a man aged 70-80 years with urothelial cancer. The gene calls are TRBV7-2 and TRBJ1-2; no clear D gene. The CDR3 is CASSPNEVYTF. CDR3 DNA: TGTGCCAGCAGCCCTAACGAGGTCTACACCTTC.